Presented here are 13 T cell receptor beta chains from one specimen sequenced in a study of blood T cell repertoires in COVID-19. TCRdb's table, derived via immunoSEQ multiplex PCR, lists solely in-frame clones and lacks some. The sample includes around 700,000 clones, 75% to 90% seen only once; the top ten take 0.2% to 0.3%. Source material: peripheral blood. All receptors derive from a woman younger than 35 with acute or convalescent COVID-19.

This chain uses TRBV7-2 with TRBJ2-1, with a tentative D call TRBD2 (6 bases). This CDR3 comprises 15 residues. V lost 2 bases and J lost 8, with 16 bases in between. Looked up from germline, CDR1 is SGHTA and CDR2 is FQGNSA. This chain's CDR3 is CASSLSWGAGHEQFF. The CDR3 DNA reads TGTGCCAGCAGCTTAAGCTGGGGAGCGGGCCATGAGCAGTTCTTC.

The chain joins TRBV30 to TRBJ2-1; 7 positions agree with TRBD2. V lost 0 bases, J lost 3 bases, and 8 bases stayed unmatched. Germline CDR1 reads GTSNPN; CDR2 reads SVGIG (reference sequence). CDR3 size: 16 residues. The DNA of the CDR3 is TGTGCCTGGAGTGTCATCGGGGACTACTACTACAATGAGCAGTTCTTC. Translation: CAWSVIGDYYYNEQFF.

This clone has a handful of counts. This rearrangement joins TRBV19 to TRBJ1-6; 7 bases match TRBD1. After removal of 4 bases from V and 14 bases from J, the junction contained 17 bases not matched to a gene. Germline values: CDR1 LNHDA, CDR2 SQIVND (reference sequence). This CDR3 has 16 amino acids. CDR3: CASSTLRTGDIISLHF. Here the CDR3 DNA reads TGTGCCAGTAGTACCCTCCGGACAGGAGACATAATTTCCCTCCACTTT.

The chain has TRBV4-1 and TRBJ1-6; D perhaps matches TRBD1 (6 bases). This CDR3 has 19 amino acids. Deletions cut 0 bases from V and 0 bases from J, with 15 bases between. Germline loops: CDR1 MGHRA, CDR2 YSYEKL. CDR3 residues: CASSQDTGTLDSYNSPLHF. The CDR3 DNA reads TGCGCCAGCAGCCAAGATACCGGGACACTTGACTCCTATAATTCACCCCTCCACTTT.

Note on this clone: The sample holds other DNA sequences that translate to the same CDR3. The chain employs TRBV6-5 and TRBJ1-4; D gene unclear. Germline CDR1 reads MNHEY; CDR2 reads SVGAGI. Trimming left V 6 bases short and J 1 base short, with 9 bases between. The CDR3 consists of 14 residues. This chain's CDR3 is CASSLQVTNEKLFF. The DNA of the CDR3 is TGTGCCAGCAGCTTACAAGTAACTAATGAAAAACTGTTTTTT.

V is TRBV18 and J is TRBJ2-7, with 11 bases fitting TRBD1. Germline trimming cut 2 bases from V and 5 bases from J; bases unmatched to any gene: 5. Germline CDR1 and CDR2: KGHSH and LQKENI. The CDR3 is 15 amino acids. The CDR3 coding sequence is TGTGCCAGCTCACCAGTTGGACAGGGGGCCCACGAGCAGTACTTC. Residues: CASSPVGQGAHEQYF.

The chain is built from TRBV7-3 and TRBJ1-2, with TRBD1 as a possible D gene (6 bases). V was trimmed by 1 base and J by 4 bases, leaving 10 bases between them. Germline CDR1 and CDR2: SGHTA and FQGTGA. The CDR3 has 14 amino acids. The CDR3 here is CASSLKGRGYGYTF. In DNA, the CDR3 is TGTGCCAGCAGCTTAAAGGGCAGGGGCTATGGCTACACCTTC.

The chain links TRBV6-1 to TRBJ1-1; maybe TRBD1 (5 bases). Trimming took off 0 bases at V and 2 bases at J, with 13 bases between the two ends. Germline values: CDR1 MNHNS, CDR2 SASEGT. The CDR3 is 16 amino acids. This CDR3 reads CASSEALRGINTEAFF. CDR3 DNA: TGTGCCAGCAGTGAAGCGCTTCGGGGGATTAACACTGAAGCTTTCTTT.

This chain connects TRBV4-1 to TRBJ1-5; weak D call: TRBD1 (6 bases). The CDR3 is 15 residues long. Trimming cost V 0 bases and J 6 bases, with 12 bases left between them. Per germline, CDR1 MGHRA and CDR2 YSYEKL. For the CDR3, the DNA is TGCGCCAGCAGCCAAGAAGGACAGCTGACTCAGCCCCAGCATTTT. Translated: CASSQEGQLTQPQHF.

The chain links TRBV19 to TRBJ1-2, with 9 nucleotides matching TRBD1. This CDR3 spans 14 amino acids. Germline values: CDR1 LNHDA, CDR2 SQIVND (reference sequence). J was trimmed by 4 bases and V by 7 bases; bases with no gene match: 7. CDR3 in amino acids: CASTLGQGLYGYTF. The CDR3 DNA follows: TGTGCCAGTACTCTGGGACAGGGTCTCTATGGCTACACCTTC.

The chain carries TRBV5-1 and TRBJ2-3; TRBD2 agrees at 10 bases. The J segment lost 6 bases and the V segment lost 4 bases, leaving 5 bases of the junction unmatched. CDR3 length: 14 amino acids. CDR1 is SGHRS and CDR2 is YFSETQ in the germline V gene. The CDR3 DNA is TGCGCCAGCAGCCTCGGGACTAGCGCCGATACGCAGTATTTT. Its protein product is CASSLGTSADTQYF.

The chain combines TRBV7-3 with TRBJ1-1, with 7 bases matching TRBD1. This CDR3 spans 14 amino acids. Unmatched junction bases numbered 5, after V lost 2 bases and J lost 5 bases. The germline gives CDR1 SGHTA, CDR2 FQGTGA. This chain's CDR3 is CASSLEGTATEAFF. DNA for the CDR3: TGTGCCAGCAGCTTAGAAGGGACAGCAACTGAAGCTTTCTTT.

This clone showed up just a few times. The rearrangement links TRBV29-1 to TRBJ1-3; tentative D call: TRBD1 (6 bases). The CDR3 totals 11 residues. Trimming pared 3 bases from V and 6 bases from J, leaving 6 bases between. The germline V gene encodes CDR1 SQVTM and CDR2 ANQGSEA. The CDR3 bases are TGCAGCGTTGAGGGGGCAAACACCATATATTTT. Its protein product is CSVEGANTIYF.